This TCR beta chain comes out of a study of CD8+ T cells in alopecia areata. The wider study: Those treated were given oral tofacitinib at 5 to 10 mg twice daily. Whole-study results and caveats: Relative to normal scalp, lesional scalp, especially alopecia totalis/universalis, showed higher clonality. Among patients, TCR sharing was less clear than in mice, a difference possibly due in part to HLA diversity in the patient population.

A remark on this clone: The antigen remains unidentified.

Trimming took off 5 bases at V and 7 bases at J, with 20 bases between the two ends. The germline gives CDR1 SGHTA, CDR2 FQGNSA. CDR3 length: 15 amino acids. CD4+ and CD8+ T cells were sorted from PBMCs stained for CD3, CD4 and CD8. Investigators isolated RNA and reverse transcribed it into cDNA to act as the sequencing template. Sequencing used immunoSEQ multiplex PCR; TCRdb keeps in-frame clones, though not all of them. The sample yields 110,000 to 150,000 clones, 45% to 60% seen once. This chain joins TRBV7-2 and TRBJ1-2, with D perhaps TRBD1 (6 bases). The receptor was derived from a human donor with alopecia areata. The sequenced sample was CD4+ T cells sorted from blood, obtained at week 0. CDR3 sequence reads: CASSGGQPPFSGYTF. In nucleotides, the CDR3 is TGTGCCAGCAGCGGAGGACAGCCACCATTCAGTGGCTACACCTTC.